This TCR beta chain was captured in a study of cytomegalovirus exposure and HLA in healthy donors. Overall study results and limits: Rarity characterized most TCR sequences, yet some public TCRs appeared in many donors. Accurate predictions that matched the HLA-A and HLA-B alleles of most subjects were reportedly made from TCR beta sequences. Later analysis revealed greater clonal expansion in HLA-associated TCR beta chains than in equally common others.

Comment on this clone: Its specificity is not known.

Per the germline V gene, CDR1 is LNHDA and CDR2 is SQIVND (reference sequence). Unmatched junction bases numbered 5, after V lost 6 bases and J lost 3 bases. This CDR3 contains 15 residues. It was with 60 Vbeta and 13 Jbeta primers that the PCR ran. Clones were sequenced by immunoSEQ multiplex PCR, and TCRdb holds only the in-frame ones, with some missing. With under 250,000 clones in the sample, the ten largest clones hold 0.95% to 1.3%. Specimen: PBMCs. V is TRBV19 and J is TRBJ2-7, with TRBD2 matching over 13 bases. This TCR was recovered from a girl aged 2 to 9 in good health and CMV-seropositive. The CDR3 sequence is CASSERTSGGYEQYF. The CDR3 DNA sequence: TGTGCCAGTAGCGAAAGGACTAGCGGGGGCTACGAGCAGTACTTC.